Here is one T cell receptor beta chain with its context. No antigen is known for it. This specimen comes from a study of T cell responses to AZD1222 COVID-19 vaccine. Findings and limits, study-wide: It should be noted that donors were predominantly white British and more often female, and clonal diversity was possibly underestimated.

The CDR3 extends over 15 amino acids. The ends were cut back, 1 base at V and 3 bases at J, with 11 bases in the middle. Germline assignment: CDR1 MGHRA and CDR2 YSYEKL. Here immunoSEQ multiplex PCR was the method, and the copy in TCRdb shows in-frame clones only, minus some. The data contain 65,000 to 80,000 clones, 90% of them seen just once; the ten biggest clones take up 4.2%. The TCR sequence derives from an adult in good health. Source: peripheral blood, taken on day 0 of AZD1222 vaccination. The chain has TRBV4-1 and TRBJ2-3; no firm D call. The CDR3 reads CASSQARKWTDTQYF. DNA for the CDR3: TGCGCCAGCAGCCAAGCTAGAAAGTGGACAGATACGCAGTATTTT.